A single T cell receptor beta chain is shown here with its context. Arm-PCR of CDR3 regions and iRepertoire HTBI primers were the basis on which TCR beta libraries were built. TCRdb reprocessed the multiplex PCR reads with MiXCR, giving one entry per CDR3 protein. The table lists about 500,000 distinct CDR3 sequences, around 15% of them singletons, with 12% in the top ten. Time point noted: newly diagnosed GD, antithyroid drugs for less than 3 months. Following extraction of RNA from PBMCs, that RNA was used to make the TCR library. All patients originated from an endocrinology department located in Xi'an, China. Staff drew approximately 10 milliliters of peripheral blood into EDTA tubes. This sample is drawn from a study of regulatory T cells in long-lasting Graves disease. The J segment lost 1 base and the V segment lost 5 bases, leaving 11 bases of the junction unmatched. The germline V gene encodes CDR1 SGHRS and CDR2 YFSETQ. The CDR3 sequence is 19 residues long.

The sample also formed part of further work on T cells in Graves' hyperthyroidism and ophthalmopathy. That source reports: Using 13 V-J features, a model discriminated ophthalmopathy from stable hyperthyroidism.

The chain is built from TRBV5-1 and TRBJ2-1, with 14 bases fitting TRBD2. Here the sequenced sample was peripheral blood mononuclear cells (PBMCs), taken at new diagnosis, from a patient treated with antithyroid drugs. The clonotype was recovered from a man aged 35 to 55 with Graves disease. The chain's CDR3 is CASRTGLAGGIESYNEQFF. As DNA, the CDR3 is TGCGCCAGCAGGACCGGACTAGCGGGAGGAATTGAGTCCTACAATGAGCAGTTCTTC.